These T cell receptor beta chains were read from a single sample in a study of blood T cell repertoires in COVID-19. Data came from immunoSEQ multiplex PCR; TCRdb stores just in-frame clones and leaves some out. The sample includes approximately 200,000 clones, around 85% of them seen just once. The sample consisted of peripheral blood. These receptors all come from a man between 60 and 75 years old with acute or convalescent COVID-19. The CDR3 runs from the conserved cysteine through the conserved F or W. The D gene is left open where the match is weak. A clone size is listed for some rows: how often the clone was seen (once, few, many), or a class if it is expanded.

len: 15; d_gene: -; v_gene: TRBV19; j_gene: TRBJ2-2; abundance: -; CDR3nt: TGTGCCAGTAGACTTGGGCATACGAACACCGGGGAGCTGTTTTTT; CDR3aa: CASRLGHTNTGELFF
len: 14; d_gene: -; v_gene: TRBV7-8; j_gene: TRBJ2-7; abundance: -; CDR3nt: TGTGCCAGCAGCCTAAGCTCGGGAGCGTCCGAGCAGTACTTC; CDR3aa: CASSLSSGASEQYF
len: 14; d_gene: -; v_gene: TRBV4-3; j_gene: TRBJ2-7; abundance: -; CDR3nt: TGCGCCAGCAGCCACGAGCGGAGCTCCTACGAGCAGTACTTC; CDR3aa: CASSHERSSYEQYF
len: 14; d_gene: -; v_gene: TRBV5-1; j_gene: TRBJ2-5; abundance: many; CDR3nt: TGCGCCAGCAGCTTGAACTCGGGGGAAGAGACCCAGTACTTC; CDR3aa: CASSLNSGEETQYF
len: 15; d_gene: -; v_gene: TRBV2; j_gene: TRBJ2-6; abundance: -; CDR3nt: TGTGCCAGCGGGGAGAGAGGGCGCGGGGCCAACGTCCTGACTTTC; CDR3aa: CASGERGRGANVLTF
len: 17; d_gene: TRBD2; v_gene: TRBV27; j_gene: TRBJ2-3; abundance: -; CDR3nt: TGTGCCAGCAGTTTCCTAGGGACTAGCGGGAGTCGGAATACGCAGTATTTT; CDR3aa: CASSFLGTSGSRNTQYF
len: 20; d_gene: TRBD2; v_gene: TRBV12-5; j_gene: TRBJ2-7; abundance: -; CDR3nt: TGTGCTAGTGCCCGGGGAGCGGGAAGATTGTGGTTCGGAAACTCCTACGAGCAGTACTTC; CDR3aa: CASARGAGRLWFGNSYEQYF
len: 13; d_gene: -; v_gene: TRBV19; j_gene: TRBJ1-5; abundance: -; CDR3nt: TGTGCCAGTAAGAGGGTCGACAATCAGCCCCAGCATTTT; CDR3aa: CASKRVDNQPQHF
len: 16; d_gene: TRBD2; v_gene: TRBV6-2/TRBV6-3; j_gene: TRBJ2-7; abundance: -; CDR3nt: TGTGCCAGCAGTCGGTCAGGGCTAGCGGGAGAATACGAGCAGTACTTC; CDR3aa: CASSRSGLAGEYEQYF
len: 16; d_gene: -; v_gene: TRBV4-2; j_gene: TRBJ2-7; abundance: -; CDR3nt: TGTGCCAGCAGCCAAGATTGGGCTAGCGAGGAGGAAGGGCAGTACTTC; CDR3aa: CASSQDWASEEEGQYF
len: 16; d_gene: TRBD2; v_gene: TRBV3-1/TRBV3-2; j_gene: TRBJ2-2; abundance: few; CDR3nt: TGTGCCAGCAGCCAAGGCGCAGGCGGGAGTCCCGGGGAGCTGTTTTTT; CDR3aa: CASSQGAGGSPGELFF
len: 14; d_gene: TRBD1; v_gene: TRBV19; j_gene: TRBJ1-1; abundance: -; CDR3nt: TGTGCCAGTACCAGGACAGGGCTGAACACTGAAGCTTTCTTT; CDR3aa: CASTRTGLNTEAFF
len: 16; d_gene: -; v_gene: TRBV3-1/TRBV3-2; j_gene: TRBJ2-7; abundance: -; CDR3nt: TGTGCCAGCAGCCAAGATGGGGGGATTCCGGGGTTGGAGCAGTACTTC; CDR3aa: CASSQDGGIPGLEQYF
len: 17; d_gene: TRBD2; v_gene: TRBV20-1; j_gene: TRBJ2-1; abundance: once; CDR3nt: TGCAGTGCTAGTATTAGCGGGAGGGCCTTGTTCTACAATGAGCAGTTCTTC; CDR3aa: CSASISGRALFYNEQFF
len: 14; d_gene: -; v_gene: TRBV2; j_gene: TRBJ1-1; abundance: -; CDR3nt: TGTGCCAGCAGTGGCCTCGAGGGTCGGACTGAAGCTTTCTTT; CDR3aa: CASSGLEGRTEAFF
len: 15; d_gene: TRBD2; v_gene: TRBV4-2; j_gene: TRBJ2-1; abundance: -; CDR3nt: TGTGCCAGCAGCCAAGAACTAGCGGAGATCAATGAGCAGTTCTTC; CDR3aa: CASSQELAEINEQFF
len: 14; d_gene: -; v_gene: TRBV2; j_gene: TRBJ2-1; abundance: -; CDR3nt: TGTGCCAGCACTTGGTCTCACGGGGGCAATGAGCAGTTCTTC; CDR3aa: CASTWSHGGNEQFF
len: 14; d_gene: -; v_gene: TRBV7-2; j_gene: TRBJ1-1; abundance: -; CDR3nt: TGTGCCAGCAGCTTAGCGGGAGCGAACACTGAAGCTTTCTTT; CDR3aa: CASSLAGANTEAFF
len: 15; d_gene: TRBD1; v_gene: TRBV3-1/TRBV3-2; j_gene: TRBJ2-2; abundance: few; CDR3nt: TGTGCCAGCAGCCAAGTTACAGGGGGGCACGGGGAGCTGTTTTTT; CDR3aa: CASSQVTGGHGELFF
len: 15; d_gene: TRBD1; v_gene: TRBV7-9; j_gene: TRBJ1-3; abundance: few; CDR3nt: TGTGCCAGCAGCCCCGACAGGGCCACAGGAAACACCATATATTTT; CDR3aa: CASSPDRATGNTIYF
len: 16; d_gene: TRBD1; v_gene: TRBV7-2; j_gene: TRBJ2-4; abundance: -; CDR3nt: TGTGCCAGCAGCAAAGGGGCCGGGGACAGCAGGAACATTCAGTACTTC; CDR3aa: CASSKGAGDSRNIQYF
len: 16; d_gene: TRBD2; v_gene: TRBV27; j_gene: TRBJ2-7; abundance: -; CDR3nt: TGTGCCAGCAGGGGACTAGCGGGAGTTACCTCCTACGAGCAGTACTTC; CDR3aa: CASRGLAGVTSYEQYF
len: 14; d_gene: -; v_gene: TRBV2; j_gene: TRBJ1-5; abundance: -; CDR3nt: TGTGCCAGCAGCGATAGACAGATCAATCAGCCCCAGCATTTT; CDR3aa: CASSDRQINQPQHF
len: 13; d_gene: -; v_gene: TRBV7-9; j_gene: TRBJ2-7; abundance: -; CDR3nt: TGTGCCAGCAGCTTTGTGAGTTTCGGCGAGCAGTACTTC; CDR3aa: CASSFVSFGEQYF
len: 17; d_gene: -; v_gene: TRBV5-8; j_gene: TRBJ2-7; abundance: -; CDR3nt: TGTGCCAGCAGCTTGGGAACGGGAAGCAGGAGCTCCTACGAGCAGTACTTC; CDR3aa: CASSLGTGSRSSYEQYF
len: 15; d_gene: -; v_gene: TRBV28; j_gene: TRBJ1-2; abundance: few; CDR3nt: TGTGCCAGCAGTCCCGCCCGGGCAGGGCCGCGGGGCTACACCTTC; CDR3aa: CASSPARAGPRGYTF
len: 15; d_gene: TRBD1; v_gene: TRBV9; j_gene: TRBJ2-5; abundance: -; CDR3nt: TGTGCCAGCAGCCCCCGGGACAGGGGTCGAGAGACCCAGTACTTC; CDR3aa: CASSPRDRGRETQYF
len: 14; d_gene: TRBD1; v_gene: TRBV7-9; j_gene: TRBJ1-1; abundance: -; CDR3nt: TGTGCCAGCAGCCTACAGGGGGCGAACACTGAAGCTTTCTTT; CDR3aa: CASSLQGANTEAFF
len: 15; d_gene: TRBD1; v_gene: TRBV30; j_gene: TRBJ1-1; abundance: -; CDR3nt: TGTGCCTGGAGTCGGGGGGACAGGGGGAACACTGAAGCTTTCTTT; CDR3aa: CAWSRGDRGNTEAFF
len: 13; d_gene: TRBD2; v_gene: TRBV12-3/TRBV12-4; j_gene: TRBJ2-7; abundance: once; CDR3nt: TGTGCCAGCAGTTTAAGGCTAGCGGGAGAGCAGTACTTC; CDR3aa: CASSLRLAGEQYF
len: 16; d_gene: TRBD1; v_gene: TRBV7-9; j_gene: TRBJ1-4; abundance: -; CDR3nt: TGTGCCAGCAGCTCTACAGGGGAGCGGACTAATGAAAAACTGTTTTTT; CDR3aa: CASSSTGERTNEKLFF
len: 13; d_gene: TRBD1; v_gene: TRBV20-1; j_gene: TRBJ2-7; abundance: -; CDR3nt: TGCAGTGCTAGTATGGACAGGGGGATCGAGCAGTACTTC; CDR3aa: CSASMDRGIEQYF
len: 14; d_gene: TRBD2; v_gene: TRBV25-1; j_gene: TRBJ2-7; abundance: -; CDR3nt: TGTGCCAGCAGAGTAGGAGCGGGAGAACACGAGCAGTACTTC; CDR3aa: CASRVGAGEHEQYF
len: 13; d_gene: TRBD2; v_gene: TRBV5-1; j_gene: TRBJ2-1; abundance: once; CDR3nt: TGCGCCAGCAATCGGCTAGCGGGAGATGAGCAGTTCTTC; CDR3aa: CASNRLAGDEQFF
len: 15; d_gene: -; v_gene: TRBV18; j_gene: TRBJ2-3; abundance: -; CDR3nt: TGTGCCAGCTCACCACCGGCCCAAGCGGCAGATACGCAGTATTTT; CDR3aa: CASSPPAQAADTQYF
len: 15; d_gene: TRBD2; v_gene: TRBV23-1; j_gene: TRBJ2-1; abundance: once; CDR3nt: TGCGCCAGCAGATTAGCGGGAGGGCCTGCCTGGGAGCAGTTCTTC; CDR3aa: CASRLAGGPAWEQFF
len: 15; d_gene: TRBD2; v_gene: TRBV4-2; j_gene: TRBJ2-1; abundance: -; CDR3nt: TGTGCCAGCAGCCCGGGACTAGCGGATTACAATGAGCAGTTCTTC; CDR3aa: CASSPGLADYNEQFF
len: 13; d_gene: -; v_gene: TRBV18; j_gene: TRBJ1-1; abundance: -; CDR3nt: TGTGCCAGCTCAAACCTACAGGGCACTGAAGCTTTCTTT; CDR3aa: CASSNLQGTEAFF
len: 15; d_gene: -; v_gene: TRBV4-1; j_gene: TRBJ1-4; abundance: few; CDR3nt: TGCGCCAGCAGCCGGGATACAGGGAGGGGTGAAAAACTGTTTTTT; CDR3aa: CASSRDTGRGEKLFF
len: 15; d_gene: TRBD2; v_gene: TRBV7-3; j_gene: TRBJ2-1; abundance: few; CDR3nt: TGTGCCAGCAGCCAAGCAGTAGCGGGGCATCGCGAGCAGTTCTTC; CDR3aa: CASSQAVAGHREQFF
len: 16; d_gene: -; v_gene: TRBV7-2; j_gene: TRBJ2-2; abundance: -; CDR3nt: TGTGCCAGCAGCTTAAATCCCCTGGGGGCCGGCGGGGAGCTGTTTTTT; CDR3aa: CASSLNPLGAGGELFF
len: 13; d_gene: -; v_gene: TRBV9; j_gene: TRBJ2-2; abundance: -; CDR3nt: TGTGCCAGCAGCTCTCGGGAGCTCCGGGAGCTGTTTTTT; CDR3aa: CASSSRELRELFF
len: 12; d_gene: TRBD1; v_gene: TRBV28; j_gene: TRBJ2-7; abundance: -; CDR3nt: TGTGCGTTAGGGACAGGGGGCCACGAGCAGTACTTC; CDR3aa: CALGTGGHEQYF
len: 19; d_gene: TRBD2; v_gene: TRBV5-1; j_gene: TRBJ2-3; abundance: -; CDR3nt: TGCGCCAGCAGCCCATCCCGGACTAGCGGGAGAGTTCGCACAGATACGCAGTATTTT; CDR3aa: CASSPSRTSGRVRTDTQYF
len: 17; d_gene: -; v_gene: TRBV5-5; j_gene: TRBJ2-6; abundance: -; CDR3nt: TGTGCCAGCAGCTGGGGACTAGACAGGGCTGGGGCCAACGTCCTGACTTTC; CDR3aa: CASSWGLDRAGANVLTF
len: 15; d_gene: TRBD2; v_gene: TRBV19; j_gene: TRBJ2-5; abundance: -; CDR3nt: TGTGCCAGTAAAGCGGGACTGGAGTACCAAGAGACCCAGTACTTC; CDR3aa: CASKAGLEYQETQYF
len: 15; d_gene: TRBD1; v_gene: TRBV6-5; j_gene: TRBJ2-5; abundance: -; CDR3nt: TGTGCCAGCAGTTCCGCCGGGACAGGAAAAGAGACCCAGTACTTC; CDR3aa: CASSSAGTGKETQYF
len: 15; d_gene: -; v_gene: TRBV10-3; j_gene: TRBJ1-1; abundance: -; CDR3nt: TGTGCCATCAGGGACTCGGGACTCCACGTCACTGAAGCTTTCTTT; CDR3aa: CAIRDSGLHVTEAFF
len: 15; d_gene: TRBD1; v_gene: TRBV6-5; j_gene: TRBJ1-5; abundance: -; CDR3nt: TGTGCCAGCAGATCCGACAGGGGACCTAATCAGCCCCAGCATTTT; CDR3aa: CASRSDRGPNQPQHF
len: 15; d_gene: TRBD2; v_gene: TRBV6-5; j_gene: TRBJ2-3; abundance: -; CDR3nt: TGTGCCAGCAGTTCGCCGGGAGGGGGCACAGATACGCAGTATTTT; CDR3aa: CASSSPGGGTDTQYF
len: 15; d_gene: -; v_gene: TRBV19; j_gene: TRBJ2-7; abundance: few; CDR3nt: TGTGCCAGTAGTATCTCGGGTAGCGGTAACTACGAGCAGTACTTC; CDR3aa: CASSISGSGNYEQYF
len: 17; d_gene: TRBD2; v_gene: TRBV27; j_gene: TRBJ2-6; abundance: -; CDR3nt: TGTGCCAGCAGTCCGCTAGCGGGAGGTACTGGGGCCAACGTCCTGACTTTC; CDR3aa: CASSPLAGGTGANVLTF
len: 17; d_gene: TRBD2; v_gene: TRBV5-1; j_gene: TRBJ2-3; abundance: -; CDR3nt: TGCGCCAGCAGCTTGGCGGGGACTAGCGGGAGTGAAGATACGCAGTATTTT; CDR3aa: CASSLAGTSGSEDTQYF
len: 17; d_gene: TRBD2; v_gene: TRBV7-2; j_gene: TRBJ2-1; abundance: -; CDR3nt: TGTGCCAGCAGCTCCAGGACTAGCGGCTACTCCTACAATGAGCAGTTCTTC; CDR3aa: CASSSRTSGYSYNEQFF
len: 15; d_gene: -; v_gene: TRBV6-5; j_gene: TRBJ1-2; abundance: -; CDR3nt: TGTGCCAGCAGTTCCCTCCGGGGGGGCAAATATGGCTACACCTTC; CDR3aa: CASSSLRGGKYGYTF
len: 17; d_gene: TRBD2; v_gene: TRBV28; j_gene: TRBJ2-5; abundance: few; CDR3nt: TGTGCCAGCAGTTTTCTTTTGGGAGCGGGAGGAAGAGAGACCCAGTACTTC; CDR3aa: CASSFLLGAGGRETQYF
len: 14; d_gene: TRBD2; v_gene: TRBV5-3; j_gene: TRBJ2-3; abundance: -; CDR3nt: TGTGCCAGAATAGCTAGCGGGAGGGCGGATACGCAGTATTTT; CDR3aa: CARIASGRADTQYF